Listed here is a single TCR beta chain. Measured with immunoSEQ multiplex PCR; TCRdb has only the in-frame clones, and not every one. The table has about 80,000 clones, roughly 87% seen once. The CDR3 extends over 15 amino acids. Germline V gene data show CDR1 as SGHVS and CDR2 as FQNEAQ. V lost 2 bases and J lost 1, with 9 bases in between. The data derive from a study of OX40 agonist ivuxolimab in advanced cancers. Study details: Dosing consisted of intravenous ivuxolimab at 0.01 to 10 mg/kg every 2 weeks. Among those enrolled, mean age was 60 years (range roughly 23 to 90) and 75% to 90% were male. Previous treatment with anti-PD-1, anti-PD-L1 or anti-CTLA-4 therapy was allowed; 35% to 50% had received some.

The TCR originated in an adult with an advanced solid tumor such as melanoma, head and neck, liver or kidney cancer. The sample in question was CD4+ or CD8+ T cells sorted from blood, obtained in a trial of the OX40 agonist ivuxolimab. This chain uses TRBV7-8 with TRBJ1-5, with a tentative D call TRBD1 (5 bases). The CDR3 loop reads CASSLWGESNQPQHF. In nucleotides, the CDR3 is TGTGCCAGCAGCTTATGGGGGGAGAGCAATCAGCCCCAGCATTTT.